This T cell receptor (beta chain) was identified in a study of cytomegalovirus exposure and HLA in healthy donors. Germline CDR1 and CDR2: SNHLY and FYNNEI. The CDR3 runs to 14 residues. Trimming shortened V by 4 bases and J by 4 bases, and 14 bases separated the two germline ends. PCR employed 60 Vbeta and 13 Jbeta primers. The assay was immunoSEQ multiplex PCR, and TCRdb's table has in-frame clones only and misses some. The table shows more than 110,000 clones, with around 80% occurring only once. The V call is TRBV2, the J call TRBJ2-7; a possible D gene is TRBD2 (6 bases). Input material: PBMCs. The sequence derives from a woman aged 45 to 65 in good health and CMV-seropositive. The CDR3 DNA is TGTGCCAGCAGTGGGTCCACTGGACTATACGAGCAGTACTTC. This translates into CASSGSTGLYEQYF.